These 10 T cell receptor beta chains were sequenced from one sample in a study of glioma-infiltrating T cells. Amplification of TCR alpha and beta CDR3 regions from RNA used iRepertoire nested multiplex PCR. TCRdb redid the calling of the multiplex PCR reads with MiXCR, one entry per CDR3 protein. The sample lists fewer than 55,000 distinct CDR3 sequences; 20% to 25% were seen once. What was sequenced was glioma tissue, nonneoplastic brain tissue, or PBMCs (not recorded which). The receptors come from a human donor with low-grade glioma or glioblastoma, undergoing nonglioma brain surgery, or in good health (not recorded which).

Relative to its sample, this clonotype is medium-sized. The chain couples TRBV20-1 to TRBJ2-3; no clear D. CDR3 size: 12 residues. The germline CDR1 and CDR2 sequences are DFQATT and SNEGSKA (reference sequence). The germline V and J ends were trimmed by 6 bases and 5 bases, with 12 bases remaining between them. CDR3 bases: TGCAGTGCCCCCGCCAATGGAGATACGCAGTATTTT. Protein sequence: CSAPANGDTQYF.

This clonotype was recorded many times. The DNA for the CDR3 is TGCAGTGCTAGTTTTCAGGGTATGAACACTGAAGCTTTCTTT. This gives the protein CSASFQGMNTEAFF. This sequence joins TRBV20-1 and TRBJ1-1; a possible D gene is TRBD1 (5 bases). This CDR3 contains 14 residues. Per germline, CDR1 DFQATT and CDR2 SNEGSKA (reference sequence). V lost 3 bases and J 0 bases, leaving 11 bases between the germline ends.

Only a few counts were recorded for this clonotype. The chain combines TRBV30 with TRBJ2-5, with D possibly TRBD1 on 6 matching bases. V lost 2 bases and J 2 bases, leaving 12 bases between the germline ends. Germline V CDR1 and CDR2: GTSNPN, SVGIG (reference sequence). This CDR3 comprises 14 residues. The CDR3 bases are TGTGCCTGGAGTAGAACAGGGACACAAGAGACCCAGTACTTC. The encoded protein is CAWSRTGTQETQYF.

In its sample, this clonotype was seen many times. This chain uses TRBV5-4 with TRBJ1-5, with unresolved D. The CDR3 has 14 residues. Germline CDR1 and CDR2: SGHNT and YYREEE (reference sequence). Between the trimmed V and J ends, which lost 4 bases and 2 bases, there was a span of 10 bases. The CDR3 nucleotides are TGTGCCAGCAGCCCCGGGCCCCGCAATCAGCCCCAGCATTTT. Its protein product is CASSPGPRNQPQHF.

This clonotype has a count of ten or more. The chain joins TRBV7-2 to TRBJ2-4; TRBD1 matches 7 bases. Trimming cost V 0 bases and J 0 bases; bases outside gene matches: 14. From germline, CDR1 is SGHTA and CDR2 FQGNSA. The CDR3 extends over 20 amino acids. In nucleotides, the CDR3 is TGTGCCAGCAGCTTAGCGAGTTTGGGGACAGTAAAGTTAGCCAAAAACATTCAGTACTTC. Its protein is CASSLASLGTVKLAKNIQYF.

With respect to this clonotype: This CDR3 fails to terminate in the conserved phenylalanine or tryptophan, so it likely reflects a read error. This chain uses TRBV28 with TRBJ1-1; D unresolved. Trimming removed 7 bases at V and 3 bases at J, with 15 bases between. The V gene's germline CDR1 is MDHEN and CDR2 SYDVKM. The length of the CDR3 is 14 residues. DNA for the CDR3: TGTGCCAGCACGTCTCTCGGGCTTGACACTGAAGCTTTCGTT. This gives the protein CASTSLGLDTEAFV.

This clonotype was detected many times. This chain connects TRBV3-1 to TRBJ2-7; a possible D gene is TRBD2 (5 bases). CDR3 length: 12 amino acids. Per germline, CDR1 LGHDT and CDR2 YNNKEL (reference sequence). The V and J ends lost 0 bases and 6 bases respectively, with 6 bases between them. For the CDR3, the DNA is TGTGCCAGCAGCCAAGAAGGGAGCGAGCAGTACTTC. It yields the protein CASSQEGSEQYF.

The CDR3 sequence is CASSLVHATYEQYF. In nucleotides, the CDR3 is TGTGCCAGCAGCTTGGTTCACGCCACCTACGAGCAGTACTTC. The chain couples TRBV11-2 to TRBJ2-7; D gene ambiguous. V gave up 3 bases and J gave up 2 bases, with 11 bases separating them. The CDR3 consists of 14 residues. Germline CDR1 reads SGHAT; CDR2 reads FQNNGV.

This clonotype was seen at least ten times. The V gene is TRBV28, the J gene TRBJ2-3; 10 nucleotides line up with TRBD2. This CDR3 spans 18 amino acids. V was clipped by 6 bases and J by 4 bases; unmatched bases: 16. Germline-derived CDR1 and CDR2 are MDHEN and SYDVKM. This chain's CDR3 is CASRPVPSSGGRSDTQYF. In DNA form, the CDR3 reads TGTGCCAGCAGGCCCGTCCCCTCTAGCGGGGGAAGATCAGATACGCAGTATTTT.

Ten or more counts support this clonotype. V is TRBV28 and J is TRBJ2-5, with D uncertain. Per the germline V gene, CDR1 is MDHEN and CDR2 is SYDVKM. The CDR3 loop spans 13 amino acids. V was pared by 3 bases and J by 1 base, with 6 bases between. CDR3 residues: CASSLDLQETQYF. Here the CDR3 DNA reads TGTGCCAGCAGTTTGGATCTCCAAGAGACCCAGTACTTC.